The next 15 T cell receptor beta chains were all read from a single sample in a study of control samples from healthy donors and cancer patients. Repertoires were generated with immunoSEQ multiplex PCR, while TCRdb's copy carries only in-frame clones and drops some. This sample yields roughly 150,000 clones, of which 93% are seen a single time; 2% to 2.5% belongs to the top ten. The specimen was blood. These receptors all stem from a man aged 45-65 years in good health.

This clone has a single count. The rearrangement links TRBV7-9 to TRBJ2-3; 9 bases align to TRBD1. CDR3 length: 16 amino acids. The germline V gene encodes CDR1 SEHNR and CDR2 FQNEAQ (reference sequence). V was clipped by 3 bases and J by 2 bases; unmatched bases: 6. CDR3 nucleotide sequence: TGTGCCAGCAGCTTTTGGGGGACAGGGCCCACAGATACGCAGTATTTT. Encoded protein: CASSFWGTGPTDTQYF.

The V call is TRBV19, the J call TRBJ1-1; D is ambiguous. V gave up 1 base and J gave up 0 bases, with 3 bases separating them. This CDR3 is built from 13 residues. Germline V gives CDR1 LNHDA, CDR2 SQIVND (reference sequence). The CDR3 region has the DNA TGTGCCAGTAGTATAGGTGTGAACACTGAAGCTTTCTTT. It specifies CASSIGVNTEAFF.

A few counts support this clone. The V gene is TRBV18, the J gene TRBJ1-1; TRBD1 is a possible D gene (5 bases). The germline V gene has CDR1 KGHSH and CDR2 LQKENI. Trimming stripped 3 bases from V and 0 bases from J, with 14 bases between. The length of the CDR3 is 16 residues. The CDR3 protein is CASSPTAGRMNTEAFF. CDR3 nucleotide sequence: TGTGCCAGCTCACCTACGGCAGGGCGGATGAACACTGAAGCTTTCTTT.

The chain joins TRBV4-1 to TRBJ2-1; 15 bases map to TRBD2. This CDR3 has 16 amino acids. Losses at the gene ends were 3 bases for V and 10 bases for J; bases not matched to a gene: 7. The germline CDR1 and CDR2 sequences are MGHRA and YSYEKL. The CDR3 bases are TGCGCCAGCAGCCAGGGTTGGACTAGCGGGAGGGGGGAGCAGTTCTTC. Protein sequence: CASSQGWTSGRGEQFF.

J is TRBJ2-6 and V is TRBV6-6, with D tentatively TRBD2 (5 bases). CDR1 is MNHNY and CDR2 is SVGAGI in the germline V gene (reference sequence). The V end was cut by 5 bases, the J end by 0 bases, with 20 bases between. This CDR3 region has 19 residues. CDR3 bases: TGTGCCAGCAGTCACCTGTCTGGAGGTCTTAGCTCTGGGGCCAACGTCCTGACTTTC. It translates to CASSHLSGGLSSGANVLTF.

The chain couples TRBV3-1 (or the pseudogene TRBV3-2) to TRBJ2-3; D remains ambiguous. Deletions cut 2 bases from V and 2 bases from J, with 11 bases between. This CDR3 spans 15 amino acids. CDR1 and CDR2 (germline): LGHDT, YNNKEL (reference sequence). CDR3 DNA: TGTGCCAGCAGCCAACGGGTTTCCCACACAGATACGCAGTATTTT. Translation: CASSQRVSHTDTQYF.

The V and J genes are TRBV4-1 and TRBJ2-7; D is possibly TRBD2 (6 bases). Germline V lookup: CDR1 MGHRA, CDR2 YSYEKL. Trimming removed 0 bases at V and 5 bases at J, with 11 bases between. The CDR3 loop spans 14 amino acids. This chain's CDR3 is CASSQDFGGNEQYF. CDR3 DNA: TGCGCCAGCAGCCAAGATTTCGGCGGGAACGAGCAGTACTTC.

The rearrangement joins TRBV5-1 to TRBJ2-5; possible D gene TRBD1, 6 bases. Germline assignment: CDR1 SGHRS and CDR2 YFSETQ. V shed 2 bases and J shed 5 bases, with 16 bases lying between them. This CDR3 has 15 amino acids. The chain's CDR3 is CASSFGGHPVETQYF. The DNA for the CDR3 is TGCGCCAGCAGCTTTGGGGGACACCCCGTGGAGACCCAGTACTTC.

The rearrangement links TRBV25-1 to TRBJ2-2; 12 bases are shared with TRBD2. The ends lost 5 bases at V and 6 bases at J; junction bases unmatched: 4. The CDR3 contains 15 residues. Per the germline V gene, CDR1 is MGHDK and CDR2 is SYGVNS. CDR3 sequence (DNA): TGTGCCAGCAGTTCTAGCGGGAGGGCCCCCGGGGAGCTGTTTTTT. Translated, it gives CASSSSGRAPGELFF.

This chain links TRBV28 with TRBJ2-7; 8 nucleotides agree with TRBD1. The CDR3 loop spans 15 amino acids. Trimming took 6 bases from V and 2 from J; bases not matched to a gene: 9. Germline V gene data show CDR1 as MDHEN and CDR2 as SYDVKM. Here the CDR3 reads CASSPTGQGAYEQYF. The CDR3 region has the DNA TGTGCCAGCAGCCCAACTGGACAGGGTGCCTACGAGCAGTACTTC.

The V call is TRBV5-8, the J call TRBJ1-1; tentatively, D is TRBD1 (6 bases). Germline CDR1 SGHTS, CDR2 YDEGEE. V was shortened by 0 bases and J by 5 bases, with 11 bases between the two germline ends. The CDR3 runs to 14 residues. The CDR3 spells CASSLGPGETEAFF. The CDR3 region has the DNA TGTGCCAGCAGCTTGGGGCCAGGGGAGACTGAAGCTTTCTTT.

V usage is TRBV2 and J usage is TRBJ2-3; 13 bases agree with TRBD2. This CDR3 region has 15 residues. Germline CDR1 SNHLY, CDR2 FYNNEI. The V segment lost 2 bases and the J segment 14 bases; nucleotides outside the gene matches: 10. The chain's CDR3 is CASSENRLAGGWRYF. In nucleotides, the CDR3 is TGTGCCAGCAGTGAAAATAGACTAGCGGGAGGCTGGCGGTATTTT. Full variable domain (missing parts from reference TRBV2 and TRBJ2-3): EPEVTQTPSHQVTQMGQEVILRCVPISNHLYFYWYRQILGQKVEFLVSFYNNEISEKSEIFDDQFSVERPDGSNFTLKIRSTKLEDSAMYFCASSENRLAGGWRYFGPGTRLTVL.

The rearrangement links TRBV10-3 to TRBJ2-7; 10 positions match TRBD1. CDR3 length equals 14 residues. V dropped 8 bases and J dropped 5; count of bases not matched to a gene: 9. The germline V gene encodes CDR1 ENHRY and CDR2 SYGVKD. The CDR3 protein is CAISRGTGADEQYF. Here the CDR3 DNA reads TGTGCCATCTCAAGGGGGACAGGGGCGGACGAGCAGTACTTC.

This sequence joins TRBV6-4 and TRBJ1-1, with D perhaps TRBD1 (5 bases). CDR1 is MRHNA, CDR2 SNTAGT, per germline. The CDR3 contains 13 residues. The V gene lost 6 bases and the J gene lost 5 bases, with 13 bases spanning the gap. CDR3 region: CASSRDARTEAFF. The CDR3, as DNA: TGTGCCAGCAGCCGGGACGCCAGGACTGAAGCTTTCTTT.

Only one count was recorded for this clone. The gene calls are TRBV18 and TRBJ2-5, with TRBD1 identical over 9 bases. The V gene's germline CDR1 is KGHSH and CDR2 LQKENI. The CDR3 is 14 amino acids. The V and J ends lost 4 bases and 4 bases, in that order; junction bases with no gene match: 4. In nucleotides, the CDR3 is TGTGCCAGCTCACTCGGGACAGGGCGAGAGACCCAGTACTTC. Protein product: CASSLGTGRETQYF.